One and the same sample provided the 7 T cell receptor beta chains below, sequenced in a study of cytomegalovirus exposure and HLA in healthy donors. PCR primers comprised 60 Vbeta and 13 Jbeta primers. Libraries were prepared by immunoSEQ multiplex PCR; TCRdb keeps only in-frame clonotypes and omits some of them. The data show some 170,000 clones, roughly 80% seen once. Input material: PBMCs. These receptor sequences come from a woman in her twenties or thirties in good health and CMV-seropositive.

This clone came up a few times. The chain links TRBV28 to TRBJ1-2; D remains ambiguous. Trimming shortened V by 4 bases and J by 3 bases, and 6 bases separated the two germline ends. This CDR3 has 12 amino acids. The germline CDR1 and CDR2 sequences are MDHEN and SYDVKM. CDR3 protein: CASSSIDYGYTF. The CDR3 nucleotides are TGTGCCAGCAGTTCGATAGACTATGGCTACACCTTC.

The chain carries TRBV5-4 and TRBJ2-7; 9 positions agree with TRBD1. The germline CDR1 and CDR2 sequences are SGHNT and YYREEE (reference sequence). The CDR3 consists of 15 residues. The V segment lost 6 bases and the J segment 5 bases; nucleotides outside the gene matches: 12. The CDR3 reads CASKSDRGVGNEQYF. CDR3 in DNA: TGTGCCAGCAAATCTGACAGGGGGGTAGGAAACGAGCAGTACTTC.

The V and J genes are TRBV2 and TRBJ1-5; the D gene is possibly TRBD1 (6 bases). From germline, CDR1 is SNHLY and CDR2 FYNNEI. Trimming shortened V by 3 bases and J by 5 bases, and 14 bases separated the two germline ends. This CDR3 has 15 amino acids. CDR3 sequence (DNA): TGTGCCAGCAGTGACGACAGGCTTACTGATCAGCCCCAGCATTTT. This codes for CASSDDRLTDQPQHF.

The table lists this clone with a count of one. The genes are TRBV29-1 and TRBJ1-2, with 11 positions matching TRBD1. V trimming: 0 bases; J trimming: 7 bases; junction bases outside the gene matches: 10. CDR1 is SQVTM, CDR2 ANQGSEA, per germline. The CDR3 length is 16 residues. The CDR3 nucleotides read TGCAGCGTTGAAGACATGGGGACAGGGGGAGGGGGTGGCTACACCTTC. Translated, it gives CSVEDMGTGGGGGYTF. Full variable domain (rest looked up from reference TRBV29-1 and TRBJ1-2): SAVISQKPSRDICQRGTSLTIQCQVDSQVTMMFWYRQQPGQSLTLIATANQGSEATYESGFVIDKFPISRPNLTFSTLTVSNMSPEDSSIYLCSVEDMGTGGGGGYTFGSGTRLTVV.

In its sample, this clone was seen once. The V call is TRBV6-4, the J call TRBJ2-2, with 9 bases matching TRBD2. This CDR3 spans 17 amino acids. CDR1 is MRHNA and CDR2 is SNTAGT in the germline V gene. V lost 2 bases and J lost 5; bases outside the gene matches: 9. CDR3 amino acids: CASSDKGKRGETGELFF. The CDR3 coding sequence is TGTGCCAGCAGTGACAAAGGTAAGCGGGGGGAAACCGGGGAGCTGTTTTTT.

The chain carries TRBV5-1 and TRBJ2-5; 9 nucleotides match TRBD2. Germline CDR1 SGHRS, CDR2 YFSETQ. This CDR3 is built from 16 residues. The V segment lost 0 bases and the J segment 5 bases; nucleotides outside the gene matches: 8. The DNA of the CDR3 is TGCGCCAGCAGCTTGGAAGGCGGGGGGGCCGGGGAGACCCAGTACTTC. This gives the protein CASSLEGGGAGETQYF.

This clone came up once. The chain employs TRBV19 and TRBJ2-1, with 8 bases aligning to TRBD2. Germline V CDR1 and CDR2: LNHDA, SQIVND (reference sequence). This CDR3 region has 18 residues. With 2 bases clipped from V and 3 bases from J, the junction kept 12 bases outside the gene matches. The CDR3: CASSISPKTSGRYNEQFF. CDR3 coding DNA: TGTGCCAGTAGTATAAGCCCAAAAACTAGCGGTCGCTACAATGAGCAGTTCTTC.